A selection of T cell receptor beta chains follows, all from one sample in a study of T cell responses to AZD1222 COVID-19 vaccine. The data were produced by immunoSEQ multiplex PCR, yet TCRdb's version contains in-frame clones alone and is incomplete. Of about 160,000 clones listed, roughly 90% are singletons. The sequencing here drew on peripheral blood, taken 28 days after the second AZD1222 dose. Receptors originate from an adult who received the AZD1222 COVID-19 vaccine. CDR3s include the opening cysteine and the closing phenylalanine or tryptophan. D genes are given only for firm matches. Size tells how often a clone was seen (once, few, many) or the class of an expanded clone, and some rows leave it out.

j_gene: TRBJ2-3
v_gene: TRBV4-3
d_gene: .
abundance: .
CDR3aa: CASSQGYSDTQYF
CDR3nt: TGCGCCAGCAGCCAAGGATACTCAGATACGCAGTATTTT

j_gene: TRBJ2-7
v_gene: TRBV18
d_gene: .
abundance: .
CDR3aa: CASSPRSYEQYF
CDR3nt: TGTGCCAGCTCACCAAGGTCCTACGAGCAGTACTTC

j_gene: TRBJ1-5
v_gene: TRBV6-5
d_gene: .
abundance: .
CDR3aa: CASSYSIRNNQPQHF
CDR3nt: TGTGCCAGCAGTTACTCGATTCGTAACAATCAGCCCCAGCATTTT

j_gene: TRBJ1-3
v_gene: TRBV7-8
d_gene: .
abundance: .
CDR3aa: CASSGETPGNTIYF
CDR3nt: TGTGCCAGCAGCGGGGAAACGCCTGGAAACACCATATATTTT

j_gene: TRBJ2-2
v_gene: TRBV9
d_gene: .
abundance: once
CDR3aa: CASSGHREVDSGELFF
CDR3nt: TGTGCCAGCAGCGGCCACAGGGAGGTTGATTCCGGGGAGCTGTTTTTT

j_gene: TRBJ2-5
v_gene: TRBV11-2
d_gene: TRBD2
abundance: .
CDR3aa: CASSLDLGLQETQYF
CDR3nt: TGTGCCAGCAGCTTGGACTTGGGACTACAAGAGACCCAGTACTTC

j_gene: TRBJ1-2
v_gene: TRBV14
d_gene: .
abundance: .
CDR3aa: CASSQVGSFEYGYTF
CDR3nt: TGTGCCAGCAGCCAAGTGGGGTCTTTTGAATATGGCTACACCTTC

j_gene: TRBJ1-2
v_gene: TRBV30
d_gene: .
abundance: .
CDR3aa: CAWDIRHGYTF
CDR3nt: TGTGCCTGGGATATAAGGCATGGCTACACCTTC

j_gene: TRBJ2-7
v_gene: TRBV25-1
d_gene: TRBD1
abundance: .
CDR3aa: CASSEWDRGAYEQYF
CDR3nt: TGTGCCAGCAGTGAATGGGACAGGGGCGCCTACGAGCAGTACTTC

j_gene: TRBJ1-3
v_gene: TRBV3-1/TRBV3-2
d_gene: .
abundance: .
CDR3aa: CASSPVRGAGNTIYF
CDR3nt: TGTGCCAGCAGCCCCGTGAGAGGGGCTGGAAACACCATATATTTT

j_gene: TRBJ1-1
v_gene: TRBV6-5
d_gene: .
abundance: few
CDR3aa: CASFSRDATEAFF
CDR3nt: TGTGCCAGCTTTTCCCGGGACGCCACTGAAGCTTTCTTT

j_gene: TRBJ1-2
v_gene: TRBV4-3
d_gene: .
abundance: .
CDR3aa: CASSPTLGNYGYTF
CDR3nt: TGCGCCAGCAGCCCTACCCTGGGGAACTATGGCTACACCTTC

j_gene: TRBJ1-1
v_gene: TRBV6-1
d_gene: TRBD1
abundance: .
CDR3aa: CASSEAGGNTEAFF
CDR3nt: TGTGCCAGCAGTGAGGCAGGGGGTAACACTGAAGCTTTCTTT

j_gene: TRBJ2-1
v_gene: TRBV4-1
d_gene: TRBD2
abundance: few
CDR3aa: CASRPGLAGNNEQFF
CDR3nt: TGCGCCAGCAGACCGGGACTAGCGGGGAACAATGAGCAGTTCTTC

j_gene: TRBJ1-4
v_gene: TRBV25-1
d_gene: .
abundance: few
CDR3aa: CASSGRFNEKLFF
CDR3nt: TGTGCCAGCTCGGGACGTTTTAATGAAAAACTGTTTTTT

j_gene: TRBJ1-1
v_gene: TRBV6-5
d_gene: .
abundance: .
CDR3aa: CASGVSKGTEAFF
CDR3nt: TGTGCCAGCGGGGTTTCTAAGGGCACTGAAGCTTTCTTT

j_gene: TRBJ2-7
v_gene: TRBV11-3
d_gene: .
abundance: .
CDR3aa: CASSYGTRPTYEQYF
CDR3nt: TGTGCCAGCAGCTACGGGACAAGACCTACCTACGAGCAGTACTTC

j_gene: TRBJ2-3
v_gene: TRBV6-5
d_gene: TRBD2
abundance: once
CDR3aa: CASSYGARGGTDTQYF
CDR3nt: TGTGCCAGCAGTTACGGGGCGCGGGGGGGTACAGATACGCAGTATTTT

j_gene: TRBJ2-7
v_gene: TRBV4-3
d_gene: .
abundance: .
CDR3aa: CASSQIRQSGEQYF
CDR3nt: TGCGCCAGCAGCCAGATCCGACAGTCTGGGGAGCAGTACTTC

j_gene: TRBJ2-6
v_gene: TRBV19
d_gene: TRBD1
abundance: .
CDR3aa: CASSKRGDRHSGANVLTF
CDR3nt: TGTGCCAGTAGTAAGCGAGGGGACAGGCACTCTGGGGCCAACGTCCTGACTTTC

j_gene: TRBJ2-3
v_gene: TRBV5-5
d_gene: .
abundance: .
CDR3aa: CASSSLKRRTDTQYF
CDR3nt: TGTGCCAGCAGCTCCCTTAAGCGGCGCACAGATACGCAGTATTTT

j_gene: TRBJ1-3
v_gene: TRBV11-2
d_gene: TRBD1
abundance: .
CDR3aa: CASSGTGLASGNTIYF
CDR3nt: TGTGCCAGCAGCGGGACAGGACTAGCCTCTGGAAACACCATATATTTT

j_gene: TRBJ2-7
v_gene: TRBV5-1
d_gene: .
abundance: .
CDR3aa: CASSLFQGPKYF
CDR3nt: TGCGCCAGCAGCTTGTTCCAGGGGCCCAAGTACTTC

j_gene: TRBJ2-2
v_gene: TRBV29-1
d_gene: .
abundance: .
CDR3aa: CSVEVGTNTGELFF
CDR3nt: TGCAGCGTTGAAGTTGGCACCAACACCGGGGAGCTGTTTTTT

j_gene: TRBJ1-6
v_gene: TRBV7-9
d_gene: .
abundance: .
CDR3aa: CASSLKGDPLHF
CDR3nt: TGTGCCAGCAGCTTAAAAGGAGACCCCCTCCACTTT

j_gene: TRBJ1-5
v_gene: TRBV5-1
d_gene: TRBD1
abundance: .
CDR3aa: CASSPTGVQPQHF
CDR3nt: TGCGCCAGCAGCCCTACAGGGGTGCAGCCCCAGCATTTT

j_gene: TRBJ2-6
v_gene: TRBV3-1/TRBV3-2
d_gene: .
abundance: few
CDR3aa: CASSPPTGRSSGANVLTF
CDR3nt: TGTGCCAGCAGCCCCCCGACAGGCAGAAGCTCTGGGGCCAACGTCCTGACTTTC

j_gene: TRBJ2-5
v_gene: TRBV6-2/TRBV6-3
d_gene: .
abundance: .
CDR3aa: CASSSAQETQYF
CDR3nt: TGTGCCAGCAGCTCCGCCCAAGAGACCCAGTACTTC

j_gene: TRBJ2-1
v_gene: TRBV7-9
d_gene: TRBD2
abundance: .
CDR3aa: CASSSTSGGSGNEQFF
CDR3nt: TGTGCCAGCAGCTCAACTAGCGGGGGCTCTGGGAATGAGCAGTTCTTC

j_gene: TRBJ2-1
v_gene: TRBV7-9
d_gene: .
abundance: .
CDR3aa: CASSPKTSNEQFF
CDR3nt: TGTGCCAGCAGCCCGAAGACATCCAATGAGCAGTTCTTC

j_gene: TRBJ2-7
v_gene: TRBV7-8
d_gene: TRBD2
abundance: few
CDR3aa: CASSFGGGTYPKQYF
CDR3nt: TGTGCCAGCAGCTTCGGCGGGGGGACTTACCCAAAGCAGTACTTC

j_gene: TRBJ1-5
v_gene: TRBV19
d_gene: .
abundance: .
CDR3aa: CASSTVDGVDQPQHF
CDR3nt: TGTGCCAGTAGTACTGTGGACGGGGTTGATCAGCCCCAGCATTTT

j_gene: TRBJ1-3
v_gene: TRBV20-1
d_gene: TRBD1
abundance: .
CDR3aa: CSASSTGAGNTIYF
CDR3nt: TGCAGTGCTAGTTCGACAGGGGCTGGAAACACCATATATTTT

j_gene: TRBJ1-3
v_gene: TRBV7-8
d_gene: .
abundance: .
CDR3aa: CASSLAVGWAGNTIYF
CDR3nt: TGTGCCAGCAGCTTAGCGGTTGGGTGGGCTGGAAACACCATATATTTT

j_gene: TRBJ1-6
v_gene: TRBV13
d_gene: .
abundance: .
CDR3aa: CASSLRRAEGAPLHF
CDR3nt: TGTGCCAGCAGCTTACGTCGAGCCGAGGGGGCACCCCTCCACTTT

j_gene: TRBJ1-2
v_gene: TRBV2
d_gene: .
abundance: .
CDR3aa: CASSEQRLLYGYTF
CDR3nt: TGTGCCAGCAGTGAACAGCGACTTCTCTATGGCTACACCTTC

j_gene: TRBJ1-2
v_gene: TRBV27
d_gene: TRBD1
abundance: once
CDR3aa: CASSPSGTGRYGYTF
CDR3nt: TGTGCCAGCAGTCCGTCCGGGACAGGTCGGTATGGCTACACCTTC

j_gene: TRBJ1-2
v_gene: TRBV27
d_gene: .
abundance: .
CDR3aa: CASSLSGTHIANYGYTF
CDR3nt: TGTGCCAGCAGTTTATCGGGGACACATATAGCTAACTATGGCTACACCTTC

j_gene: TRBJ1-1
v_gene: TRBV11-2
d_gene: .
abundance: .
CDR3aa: CASSLSASMTNTEAFF
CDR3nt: TGTGCCAGCAGCTTGAGCGCCTCCATGACGAACACTGAAGCTTTCTTT

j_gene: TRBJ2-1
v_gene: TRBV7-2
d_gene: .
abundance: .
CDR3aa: CASSPEFGPPYNEQFF
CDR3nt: TGTGCCAGCAGCCCTGAGTTTGGACCACCCTACAATGAGCAGTTCTTC

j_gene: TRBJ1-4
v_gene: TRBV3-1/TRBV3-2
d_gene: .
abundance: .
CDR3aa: CASSLDPTGALAGKLFF
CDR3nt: TGTGCCAGCAGCCTAGATCCGACGGGGGCCTTGGCCGGGAAACTGTTTTTT

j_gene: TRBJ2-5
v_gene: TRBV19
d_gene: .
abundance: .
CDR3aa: CASNVGIQETQYF
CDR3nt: TGTGCCAGTAATGTCGGAATACAAGAGACCCAGTACTTC

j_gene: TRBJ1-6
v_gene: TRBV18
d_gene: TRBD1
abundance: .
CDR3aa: CASSPIPTGGDIRTPLHF
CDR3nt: TGTGCCAGCTCACCAATTCCGACAGGGGGAGATATAAGGACACCCCTCCACTTT

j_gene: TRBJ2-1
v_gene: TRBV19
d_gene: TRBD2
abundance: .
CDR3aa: CASSIIATSGGPMFF
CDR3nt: TGTGCCAGTAGTATAATAGCAACTAGCGGGGGGCCCATGTTCTTC